This T cell receptor beta chain originates from a study of blood T cell repertoires in COVID-19. In the study overall: Acute and convalescent COVID-19 specimens originated in the United States, Italy and Spain. PBMCs, B-cell-depleted T cells, or T cells were the source of the cDNA or gDNA that made up the material.

Under the authors' procedure: Researchers report that nucleated cell counts were estimated from reference gene primer amplification. Only in-frame clones appear in the TCRdb table, and some are missing; sequencing was by immunoSEQ multiplex PCR. V and J calls and clone size are copied from that table; D and trimming were computed from the DNA. The data contain fewer than 100,000 clones, over 75% of them singletons. The germline CDR1 and CDR2 sequences are SQVTM and ANQGSEA. The CDR3 totals 13 residues. The V and J ends lost 4 bases and 0 bases respectively, with 10 bases between them. Sequencing was performed on peripheral blood. V and J are TRBV29-1 and TRBJ2-7; weak D call: TRBD2 (5 bases). The receptor comes from a man between 60 and 75 years old with acute or convalescent COVID-19. CDR3 protein: CSVVTGISYEQYF. CDR3 nucleotide sequence: TGCAGCGTTGTGACCGGGATCTCCTACGAGCAGTACTTC.